These 18 T cell receptor beta chains share one sample of origin, sequenced in a study of blood T cell repertoires in COVID-19. Some clones are missing from TCRdb's copy, which holds only in-frame ones; the method was immunoSEQ multiplex PCR. The sample carries fewer than 350,000 clones, 80% to 95% recorded once. Material for sequencing was peripheral blood. Every receptor here comes from a woman younger than 45 with COVID-19, enrolled during active disease.

The CDR3 sequence: CASSSPRLTEAFF. CDR3 in DNA: TGTGCCAGCAGCTCACCAAGACTCACTGAAGCTTTCTTT. The chain has TRBV7-8 and TRBJ1-1; D is unclear. Germline V gene data show CDR1 as SGHVS and CDR2 as FQNEAQ. V gave up 4 bases and J gave up 4 bases, with 10 bases separating them. The CDR3 is 13 amino acids.

The chain joins TRBV7-2 to TRBJ2-6, with D possibly being TRBD2 (5 bases). This CDR3 contains 17 residues. V lost 5 bases to trimming and J lost 1 base, with 15 bases between them. The germline V gene encodes CDR1 SGHTA and CDR2 FQGNSA. The DNA of the CDR3 is TGTGCCAGCAGCCCCCGTGGCCGGGGTTCTGGGGCCAACGTCCTGACTTTC. Encoded protein: CASSPRGRGSGANVLTF.

This chain links TRBV9 with TRBJ2-5, with 9 bases fitting TRBD2. This CDR3 has 17 amino acids. The ends lost 0 bases at V and 1 base at J; junction bases unmatched: 7. Germline CDR1 reads SGDLS; CDR2 reads YYNGEE. The CDR3 sequence: CASSVDAGGRVQETQYF. The CDR3 coding sequence is TGTGCCAGCAGCGTAGATGCCGGCGGGAGGGTCCAAGAGACCCAGTACTTC.

V usage is TRBV7-9 and J usage is TRBJ2-5, with D possibly being TRBD2 (7 bases). Germline CDR1 SEHNR, CDR2 FQNEAQ (reference sequence). The V gene lost 4 bases and the J gene lost 5 bases, with 17 bases spanning the gap. The CDR3 extends over 15 amino acids. The chain's CDR3 is CASSSLPGGMETQYF. The DNA of the CDR3 is TGTGCCAGCAGCTCGCTCCCGGGGGGCATGGAGACCCAGTACTTC.

The gene calls are TRBV7-9 and TRBJ2-1; D remains ambiguous. The V gene lost 3 bases and the J gene lost 6 bases, with 9 bases spanning the gap. CDR1 is SEHNR, CDR2 FQNEAQ, per germline (reference sequence). The CDR3 is 13 residues long. The CDR3 nucleotides read TGTGCCAGCAGCTTCACTGGGCTCAATGAGCAGTTCTTC. Amino acid sequence: CASSFTGLNEQFF.

The chain links TRBV9 to TRBJ2-7; 9 bases match TRBD1. From germline, CDR1 is SGDLS and CDR2 YYNGEE. V dropped 3 bases and J dropped 1; count of bases not matched to a gene: 5. CDR3 length equals 15 residues. Here the CDR3 reads CASSADRGISYEQYF. The CDR3 nucleotides are TGTGCCAGCAGCGCGGACAGGGGCATATCCTACGAGCAGTACTTC.

In the case of this clone: A much larger clone differs from this one at a single base, so this may be a read error. The V and J genes are TRBV7-3 and TRBJ1-1; TRBD1 is a possible D gene (5 bases). Germline CDR1 and CDR2: SGHTA and FQGTGA. CDR3 length: 14 amino acids. With 1 base removed from V and 0 bases from J, the gap between germline ends came to 6 bases. CDR3 nucleotides: TGTGCCAGCAGCTTAAGACAGTTGAACACTGAAGCTTTCTTT. This encodes CASSLRQLNTEAFF.

The rearrangement links TRBV28 to TRBJ1-2; D remains ambiguous. Per the germline V gene, CDR1 is MDHEN and CDR2 is SYDVKM. V lost 5 bases and J lost 0, with 10 bases in between. The CDR3 consists of 14 residues. The CDR3 here is CASSNSLANYGYTF. In nucleotides, the CDR3 is TGTGCCAGCAGTAACAGTTTAGCTAACTATGGCTACACCTTC.

The gene calls are TRBV4-1 and TRBJ2-1; the match to TRBD2 covers 8 bases. The V segment lost 5 bases and the J segment 9 bases; nucleotides outside the gene matches: 15. Germline CDR1 is MGHRA and CDR2 is YSYEKL. This CDR3 comprises 16 residues. The CDR3 region has the DNA TGCGCCAGCAGCTCTGCACCGGGACTAGAAATCAGTGAGCAGTTCTTC. It encodes CASSSAPGLEISEQFF.

The chain carries TRBV29-1 and TRBJ1-1, with 10 bases that match TRBD1. Germline CDR1 SQVTM, CDR2 ANQGSEA. The CDR3 consists of 15 residues. J gave up 5 bases and V 4 bases, and 10 bases lay outside the gene matches. DNA for the CDR3: TGCAGCGTTGGACCCCCCGGGACAGGGGTAACTGAAGCTTTCTTT. As protein: CSVGPPGTGVTEAFF.

This clone appeared once. This chain links TRBV5-1 with TRBJ2-7, with TRBD1 matching 9 bases. This CDR3 contains 15 residues. V shed 4 bases, J shed 3 bases, and the junction held 8 bases outside the gene matches. Germline V CDR1 and CDR2: SGHRS, YFSETQ. CDR3 coding DNA: TGCGCCAGCAGCCCATGGGACAGGGCGAGCTACGAGCAGTACTTC. Amino acids: CASSPWDRASYEQYF.

This clone is a singleton in its sample. The DNA for the CDR3 is TGCGCCAGCAGCTTGTTATTAGACTCCACCGGGGAGCTGTTTTTT. Translating gives CASSLLLDSTGELFF. The chain joins TRBV5-1 to TRBJ2-2; D unclear. V was pared by 1 base and J by 4 bases, with 11 bases between. CDR3 length: 15 residues. Germline CDR1 reads SGHRS; CDR2 reads YFSETQ.

The chain links TRBV6-4 to TRBJ2-7; the D gene is possibly TRBD2 (5 bases). This CDR3 spans 13 amino acids. The germline CDR1 and CDR2 sequences are MRHNA and SNTAGT. The ends were cut back, 5 bases at V and 0 bases at J, with 8 bases in the middle. The CDR3 DNA follows: TGTGCCAGCAGTCGAGCGGTCTCCTACGAGCAGTACTTC. Protein: CASSRAVSYEQYF.

This chain joins TRBV2 and TRBJ2-5; weak D call: TRBD2 (6 bases). The germline gives CDR1 SNHLY, CDR2 FYNNEI. The CDR3 contains 14 residues. The V gene lost 5 bases and the J gene lost 3 bases, with 13 bases spanning the gap. Written as DNA, the CDR3 is TGTGCCAGCAGTCGAGCGGGCCTCAAAGAGACCCAGTACTTC. Translating it yields CASSRAGLKETQYF.

The rearrangement links TRBV9 to TRBJ2-1, with 8 bases identical to TRBD2. CDR3 length equals 16 residues. Trimming took 0 bases from V and 8 from J; bases not matched to a gene: 10. Germline CDR1 reads SGDLS; CDR2 reads YYNGEE. In DNA form, the CDR3 reads TGTGCCAGCAGCGTAGTCCCCCGGGGGGGTATGGATGAGCAGTTCTTC. This translates into CASSVVPRGGMDEQFF.

The gene calls are TRBV21-1 and TRBJ2-4; the table's D call TRBD1 went unverified against the DNA. TRBV21-1 is classified as a pseudogene. The CDR3 loop spans 15 amino acids. The CDR3 loop reads CASNRGLPGKNIQYF. The CDR3 DNA sequence: TGTGCCAGTAACAGGGGCCTCCCCGGCAAAAACATTCAGTACTTC.

A word on this clone: At one boundary the junction diverges from the germline segment, which might be a read error. The rearrangement joins TRBV3-1 (or the pseudogene TRBV3-2) to TRBJ2-5, with 13 positions matching TRBD2. The length of the CDR3 is 14 residues. CDR1 and CDR2 (germline): LGHDT, YNNKEL (reference sequence). Written as DNA, the CDR3 is TGTGCCAGCAGTCGGACTAGCGGGAGAGAGGCCCAGTACTTC. This gives the protein CASSRTSGREAQYF.

V is TRBV29-1 and J is TRBJ1-5, with TRBD1 identical over 8 bases. This CDR3 contains 14 residues. CDR1 and CDR2 from the germline V gene are SQVTM and ANQGSEA. Trimming took 5 bases from V and 6 from J; bases not matched to a gene: 9. The DNA for the CDR3 is TGCAGCGTTAGGACAGGGAGTTTTAGTCAGCCCCAGCATTTT. Encoded protein: CSVRTGSFSQPQHF.